This TCR beta chain was observed in a study of tumor-infiltrating lymphocytes in primary liver carcinoma. Study context: Productive TCRbeta read yields ran from roughly 3.6 to 7.1 million per sample and were similar between tissues.

This CDR3 has 15 amino acids. Per germline, CDR1 MDHEN and CDR2 SYDVKM. As to this clonotype: The antigen remains unidentified. A much larger clone differs by one base, so this may be a read error.

Researchers generated TCR beta cDNA from approximately 450 ng of total RNA, relying on a constant-region primer. Libraries of TCR beta came from three nested multiplex PCR rounds with slightly modified ARM-PCR. Primers for the first two PCR rounds were TRBV1-TRBV30 forward primers and a C-beta reverse primer (about 10 cycles per round). One entry per CDR3 protein results from TCRdb running MiXCR on the multiplex PCR reads. The sample has about 99,000 distinct CDR3 sequences, around three quarters seen once. Notes on the study in general: Overlap in tumor-adjacent and tumor-blood pairs fell below that of tumor region pairs. It was observed that only about 7.5-25% of the top clones appeared in every one of the five tumor regions.

It was from around 20-30 mg of unsorted bulk tissue that RNA and DNA were co-extracted. For each tumor, five separate regions were sampled. The sample taken for sequencing was liver tumor tissue from sampling region 5. As to subset: tumor region T5, tumor centre. This sequence originates from a woman aged 60 to 75 with primary liver carcinoma and hepatitis B virus infection. The V gene is TRBV28, the J gene TRBJ2-5; possible D gene TRBD1, 5 bases. CDR3 nucleotide sequence: TGTGCCAACAGTTCGTTTAGGGGTACCGGGGAGACCCAGTACTTC. As protein: CANSSFRGTGETQYF. Full variable domain (outside the CDR3, taken from reference TRBV28 and TRBJ2-5): DVKVTQSSRYLVKRTGEKVFLECVQDMDHENMFWYRQDPGLGLRLIYFSYDVKMKEKGDIPEGYSVSREKKERFSLILESASTNQTSMYLCANSSFRGTGETQYFGPGTRLLVL.